What follows are 21 T cell receptor beta chains derived from one specimen sequenced in a study of blood T cell repertoires in COVID-19. Some clones are missing from TCRdb's copy, which holds only in-frame ones; the method was immunoSEQ multiplex PCR. The data hold 190,000 or so clones, with 81% observed a single time. Sample: PBMCs or T cells enriched from blood (not recorded which). The source is a man aged 40-49 years who had recovered from COVID-19.

This sequence joins TRBV24-1 and TRBJ2-1, with a possible D match to TRBD1 (5 bases). The CDR3 has 16 amino acids. V lost 6 bases and J 1 base, leaving 15 bases between the germline ends. Germline assignment: CDR1 KGHDR and CDR2 SFDVKD. As DNA, the CDR3 is TGTGCCACCAGTACCCTCAGGGCCAAGTCCTACAATGAGCAGTTCTTC. Its protein is CATSTLRAKSYNEQFF.

The V and J genes are TRBV28 and TRBJ1-2; D ambiguous. Germline V gene lookup returns CDR1 MDHEN and CDR2 SYDVKM. Trimming shortened V by 10 bases and J by 1 base, and 16 bases separated the two germline ends. There are 14 residues in the CDR3. CDR3 loop: CATQAAEDNYGYTF. The CDR3 DNA sequence: TGTGCCACCCAGGCTGCAGAAGATAACTATGGCTACACCTTC.

The genes are TRBV6-5 and TRBJ1-2, with 10 positions matching TRBD1. V was pared by 6 bases and J by 4 bases, with 8 bases of the junction left unmatched. Germline CDR1 is MNHEY and CDR2 is SVGAGI. CDR3 length equals 15 residues. The DNA for the CDR3 is TGTGCCAGCAGATCAGGGACAGGGGCATTCTATGGCTACACCTTC. Translation gives CASRSGTGAFYGYTF.

V usage is TRBV19 and J usage is TRBJ2-1, with TRBD2 as a possible D gene (6 bases). Germline values: CDR1 LNHDA, CDR2 SQIVND (reference sequence). This CDR3 comprises 14 residues. The V end was cut by 4 bases, the J end by 15 bases, with 22 bases between. The CDR3 reads CASSTPPARERPFF. The DNA of the CDR3 is TGTGCCAGTAGTACGCCCCCGGCCCGGGAGCGGCCGTTCTTC.

V and J are TRBV30 and TRBJ1-1; D uncertain. The germline V gene encodes CDR1 GTSNPN and CDR2 SVGIG (reference sequence). Between the trimmed V and J ends, which lost 3 bases and 5 bases, there was a span of 16 bases. The CDR3 totals 14 residues. CDR3 residues: CAWRDRGRRTEAFF. The CDR3 nucleotides are TGTGCCTGGAGGGACCGAGGGCGAAGGACTGAAGCTTTCTTT.

This chain connects TRBV29-1 to TRBJ2-1, with a tentative D call TRBD2 (6 bases). The CDR3 has 15 residues. Germline-derived CDR1 and CDR2 are SQVTM and ANQGSEA. Trimming left V 2 bases short and J 6 bases short, with 17 bases between. As DNA, the CDR3 is TGCAGCGTTGAAAATCCCCGGGGGTTGCGCAATGAGCAGTTCTTC. Protein product: CSVENPRGLRNEQFF.

The V call is TRBV11-2, the J call TRBJ2-1, with D tentatively TRBD2 (5 bases). Germline V CDR1 and CDR2: SGHAT, FQNNGV. Trimming cost V 5 bases and J 2 bases, with 10 bases left between them. This CDR3 region has 14 residues. CDR3 coding DNA: TGTGCCAGCAGCGAAAGCGGAGCCTACAATGAGCAGTTCTTC. This sequence encodes CASSESGAYNEQFF.

The chain employs TRBV7-8 and TRBJ2-3; D ambiguous. V lost 5 bases and J lost 10, with 10 bases in between. Per the germline V gene, CDR1 is SGHVS and CDR2 is FQNEAQ. The CDR3 consists of 11 residues. The CDR3 spells CASSPSTAQYF. In nucleotides, the CDR3 is TGTGCCAGCAGCCCGTCCACGGCGCAGTATTTT. The whole variable domain, remainder taken from reference TRBV7-8 and TRBJ2-3, is GAGVSQSPRYKVAKRGQDVALRCDPISGHVSLFWYQQALGQGPEFLTYFQNEAQLDKSGLPSDRFFAERPEGSVSTLKIQRTQQEDSAVYLCASSPSTAQYFGPGTRLTVL.

V is TRBV15 and J is TRBJ2-2, with 9 bases matching TRBD2. V shed 1 base, J shed 3 bases, and the junction held 9 bases outside the gene matches. The CDR3 runs 18 residues. The germline gives CDR1 LNHNV, CDR2 YYDKDF (reference sequence). The CDR3 nucleotides read TGTGCCACCAGCAGAGGACCCAGCCCTAGCGGGGACACCGGGGAGCTGTTTTTT. It is translated as CATSRGPSPSGDTGELFF.

This clone occurred once. This chain uses TRBV18 with TRBJ1-1; D unresolved. With 3 bases removed from V and 8 bases from J, the gap between germline ends came to 10 bases. The length of the CDR3 is 12 residues. The germline gives CDR1 KGHSH, CDR2 LQKENI. The CDR3 sequence: CASSPGLGEAFF. CDR3 coding DNA: TGTGCCAGCTCACCCGGACTTGGGGAAGCTTTCTTT.

This clone was recorded once. The chain is built from TRBV7-8 and TRBJ2-6; D is ambiguous. Trimming pared 5 bases from V and 0 bases from J, leaving 11 bases between. This CDR3 region has 16 residues. Germline CDR1 and CDR2: SGHVS and FQNEAQ. As DNA, the CDR3 is TGTGCCAGCAGCCCCTGGCGGAGCTCTGGGGCCAACGTCCTGACTTTC. Amino acid sequence: CASSPWRSSGANVLTF.

The V call is TRBV6-1, the J call TRBJ1-5, with D possibly TRBD1 on 5 matching bases. The CDR3 runs to 14 residues. V lost 3 bases and J 6 bases, leaving 12 bases between the germline ends. The V gene's germline CDR1 is MNHNS and CDR2 SASEGT. This CDR3 reads CASSDWQGSQPQHF. DNA of the CDR3: TGTGCCAGCAGTGATTGGCAGGGTAGTCAGCCCCAGCATTTT.

Remarks on this clone: Other DNA variants within this sample encode the same CDR3. The chain's CDR3 is CASSYFSGYGYTF. In DNA form, the CDR3 reads TGTGCCAGCAGTTACTTCTCAGGCTATGGCTACACCTTC. This chain joins TRBV6-5 and TRBJ1-2; D ambiguous. The ends were cut back, 1 base at V and 4 bases at J, with 7 bases in the middle. CDR1 is MNHEY and CDR2 is SVGAGI in the germline V gene. The length of the CDR3 is 13 residues.

The chain couples TRBV6-2 or TRBV6-3 to TRBJ2-7, with 7 bases that match TRBD1. The junction had 9 bases not matched to a gene; V was cut back by 4 bases and J by 3 bases. The CDR3 runs to 15 residues. The V gene's germline CDR1 is MNHEY and CDR2 SVGEGT. The CDR3 DNA reads TGTGCCAGCAGTTTGGAGACGGGACAGTACTACGAGCAGTACTTC. Its translation: CASSLETGQYYEQYF.

Notes on this clone: Other DNA sequences in the sample encode the same CDR3. The chain is built from TRBV5-1 and TRBJ2-3; 7 bases fit TRBD2. Trimming removed 3 bases from V and 3 bases from J; junction bases left unmatched: 4. The CDR3 runs to 14 residues. The germline V gene has CDR1 SGHRS and CDR2 YFSETQ. CDR3 protein: CASSSGGGTDTQYF. CDR3 nucleotide sequence: TGCGCCAGCAGCTCGGGGGGAGGGACAGATACGCAGTATTTT.

This chain links TRBV7-2 with TRBJ2-5, with 14 nucleotides matching TRBD2. Looked up from germline, CDR1 is SGHTA and CDR2 is FQGNSA. V lost 5 bases, J lost 1 base, and 12 bases stayed unmatched. This CDR3 contains 19 residues. The CDR3 coding sequence is TGTGCCAGCAGCCCGGGGCGGACTAGCGGGGGGTCCATCCAAGAGACCCAGTACTTC. The encoded protein is CASSPGRTSGGSIQETQYF. Full variable domain (rest looked up from reference TRBV7-2 and TRBJ2-5): GAGVSQSPSNKVTEKGKDVELRCDPISGHTALYWYRQSLGQGLEFLIYFQGNSAPDKSGLPSDRFSAERTGGSVSTLTIQRTQQEDSAVYLCASSPGRTSGGSIQETQYFGPGTRLLVL.

The chain couples TRBV27 to TRBJ1-1; tentatively, D is TRBD1 (5 bases). CDR3 length equals 15 residues. V was trimmed by 2 bases and J by 4 bases, leaving 14 bases between them. Germline CDR1 is MNHEY and CDR2 is SMNVEV (reference sequence). The CDR3 nucleotides are TGTGCCAGCAGTTTAGGCGGAGGGGCTGGCACTGAAGCTTTCTTT. Translated: CASSLGGGAGTEAFF.

This clone was detected a few times. This sequence joins TRBV9 and TRBJ1-2, with 7 bases aligning to TRBD1. V shed 1 base, J shed 6 bases, and the junction held 6 bases outside the gene matches. This CDR3 has 14 amino acids. Germline V gene data show CDR1 as SGDLS and CDR2 as YYNGEE. CDR3 in DNA: TGTGCCAGCAGCGTACGGGGACAGTTGGATGGCTACACCTTC. Protein sequence: CASSVRGQLDGYTF.

This clone was seen a single time. In DNA form, the CDR3 reads TGTGCCAGCAGCGCCTTAGTGGATACGCAGTATTTT. This encodes CASSALVDTQYF. The rearrangement uses TRBV9 and TRBJ2-3, with D unresolved. The CDR3 length is 12 residues. V shed 3 bases and J shed 6 bases, with 8 bases lying between them. From germline, CDR1 is SGDLS and CDR2 YYNGEE.

This chain uses TRBV6-5 with TRBJ1-4; 7 bases fit TRBD1. CDR1 and CDR2 from the germline V gene are MNHEY and SVGAGI. V trimming: 5 bases; J trimming: 10 bases; junction bases outside the gene matches: 10. The CDR3 length is 14 residues. CDR3 DNA: TGTGCCAGCAGTCCAGAAGACAGGGACGGAAAACTGTTTTTT. It is translated as CASSPEDRDGKLFF.

Worth noting for this clone: Compared with germline, one end of the junction differs, possibly owing to a read error. The CDR3 here is CASSQPWGGPKNF. CDR3 coding DNA: TGTGCCAGCAGCCAACCTTGGGGGGGCCCTAAAAACTTC. The V and J genes are TRBV12-3 or TRBV12-4 and TRBJ2-5; TRBD2 might be the D (7 bases). CDR3 length equals 13 residues.